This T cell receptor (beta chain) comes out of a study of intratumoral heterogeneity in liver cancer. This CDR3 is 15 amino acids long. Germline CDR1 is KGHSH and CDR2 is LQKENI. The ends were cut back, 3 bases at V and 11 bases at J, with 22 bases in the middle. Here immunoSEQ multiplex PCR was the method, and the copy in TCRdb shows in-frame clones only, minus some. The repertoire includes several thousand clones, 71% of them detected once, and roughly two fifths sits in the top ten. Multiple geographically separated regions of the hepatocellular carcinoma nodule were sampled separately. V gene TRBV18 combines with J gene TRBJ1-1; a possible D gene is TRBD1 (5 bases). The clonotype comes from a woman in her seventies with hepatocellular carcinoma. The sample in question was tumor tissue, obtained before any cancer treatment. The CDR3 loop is CASSPFSSAGENAFF. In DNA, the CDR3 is TGTGCCAGCTCACCGTTTTCATCGGCGGGGGAGAATGCTTTCTTT.